These T cell receptor beta chains were read from a single sample in a study of blood T cell repertoires in COVID-19. Repertoires were generated with immunoSEQ multiplex PCR, while TCRdb's copy carries only in-frame clones and drops some. Counted here are 100,000 to 120,000 clones, 85% occurring once; the ten biggest clones make up about 13%. The sample was peripheral blood. These receptors all stem from a human donor in a cohort sampled during active COVID-19. The CDR3 runs from the conserved cysteine through the conserved F or W. The D gene is left open where the match is weak. Rows may omit the clone size; those that give it use once, few, many or a size class.

abundance,v_gene,d_gene,j_gene,CDR3nt,CDR3aa
-,TRBV19,TRBD2,TRBJ2-7,TGTGCCAGTAGTGTTCGGGGGGTCACCTACGAGCAGTACTTC,CASSVRGVTYEQYF
-,TRBV11-2,-,TRBJ2-1,TGTGCCAGCAGCTTTGGGCATCACGATGAGCAGTTCTTC,CASSFGHHDEQFF
-,TRBV7-2,-,TRBJ2-2,TGTGCCAGCAGCTTAGCCAGGAACACCGGGGAGCTGTTTTTT,CASSLARNTGELFF
-,TRBV27,-,TRBJ2-7,TGTGCCAGCAGTTTTTTCGGGGAGCAGTACTTC,CASSFFGEQYF
-,TRBV7-6,-,TRBJ2-7,TGTGCCAGCAGCTTAGCACAGGGTTACGAGCAGTACTTC,CASSLAQGYEQYF
-,TRBV2,-,TRBJ1-6,TGTGCCAGCTGGGGGGATTCACCCCTCCACTTT,CASWGDSPLHF
-,TRBV4-1,TRBD1,TRBJ2-5,TGCGCCAGCAGCCAAGCAATAGGTGGCAGGGGGGAGACCCAGTACTTC,CASSQAIGGRGETQYF
-,TRBV5-4,TRBD1,TRBJ1-3,TGTGCCAGCAGTTCCGGGACAGGGGTGAGCACTGGAAACACCATATATTTT,CASSSGTGVSTGNTIYF
-,TRBV3-1/TRBV3-2,TRBD1,TRBJ1-1,TGTGCCAGCAGCCAGGCCTCAGGGGGCGAGGCTTTCTTT,CASSQASGGEAFF
-,TRBV21-1,-,TRBJ2-1,TGTGCCAGCAGCAAACGGTCTAGCGGGGGGGCAAACTCCTACAATGAGCAGTTCTTC,CASSKRSSGGANSYNEQFF
once,TRBV11-1,-,TRBJ2-6,TGTGCCAGCAGCTTAGCGGGGGCTCTATATTCCTCTGGGGCCAACGTCCTGACTTTC,CASSLAGALYSSGANVLTF
-,TRBV7-9,-,TRBJ2-1,TGTGCCAGCAGCTTAAATACTTTGGGCAGGGGTAATGAGCAGTTCTTC,CASSLNTLGRGNEQFF
-,TRBV7-8,TRBD1,TRBJ1-2,TGTGCCAGCAGCTTAGTGGCTCAGGGGGGAACCGGCTACACCTTC,CASSLVAQGGTGYTF